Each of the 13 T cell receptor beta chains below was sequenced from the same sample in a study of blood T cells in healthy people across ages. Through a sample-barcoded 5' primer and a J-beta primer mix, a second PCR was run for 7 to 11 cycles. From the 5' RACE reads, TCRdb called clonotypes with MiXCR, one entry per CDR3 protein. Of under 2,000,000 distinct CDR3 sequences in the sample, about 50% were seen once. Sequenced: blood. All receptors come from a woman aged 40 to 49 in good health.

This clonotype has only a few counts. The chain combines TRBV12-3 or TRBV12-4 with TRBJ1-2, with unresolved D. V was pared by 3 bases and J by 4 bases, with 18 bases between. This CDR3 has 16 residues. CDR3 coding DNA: TGTGCCAGCAGTTTCGGGTCGCATCTAAATACCTATGGCTACACCTTC. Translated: CASSFGSHLNTYGYTF.

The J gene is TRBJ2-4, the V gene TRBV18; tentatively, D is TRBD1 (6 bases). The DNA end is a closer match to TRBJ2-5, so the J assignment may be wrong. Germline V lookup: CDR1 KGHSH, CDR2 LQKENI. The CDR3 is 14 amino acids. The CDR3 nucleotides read TGTGCCAGCTCACCCACAGGGAAATCGGAGACCCAGTACTTC. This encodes CASSPTGKSETQYF.

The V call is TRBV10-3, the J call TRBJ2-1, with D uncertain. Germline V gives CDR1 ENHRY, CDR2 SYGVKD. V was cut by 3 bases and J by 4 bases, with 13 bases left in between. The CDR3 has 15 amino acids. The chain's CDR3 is CAISDVDPFYNEQFF. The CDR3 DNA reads TGTGCCATCAGTGACGTGGACCCCTTTTACAATGAGCAGTTCTTC.

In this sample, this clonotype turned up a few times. The CDR3 protein is CASSQDGLAGDTQYF. The CDR3 DNA reads as TGTGCCAGCAGCCAAGATGGCCTAGCGGGAGATACGCAGTATTTT. The chain couples TRBV4-2 to TRBJ2-3, with 8 nucleotides matching TRBD2. Germline V gives CDR1 LGHNA, CDR2 YNFKEQ. This CDR3 comprises 15 residues. With 0 bases clipped from V and 5 bases from J, the junction kept 4 bases outside the gene matches.

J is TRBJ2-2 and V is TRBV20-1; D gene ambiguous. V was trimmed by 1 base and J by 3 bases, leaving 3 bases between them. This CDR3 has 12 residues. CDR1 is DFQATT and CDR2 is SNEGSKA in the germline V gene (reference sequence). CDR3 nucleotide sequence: TGCAGTGCTAGAGCCGACACCGGGGAGCTGTTTTTT. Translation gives CSARADTGELFF.

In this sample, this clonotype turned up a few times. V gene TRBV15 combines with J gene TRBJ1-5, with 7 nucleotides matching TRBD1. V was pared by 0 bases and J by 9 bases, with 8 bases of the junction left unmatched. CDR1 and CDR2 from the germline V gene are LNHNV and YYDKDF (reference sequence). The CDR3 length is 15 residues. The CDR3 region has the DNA TGTGCCACCAGCAGAGAAGACAGGGCCGGTGGGCCCCAGCATTTT. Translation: CATSREDRAGGPQHF.

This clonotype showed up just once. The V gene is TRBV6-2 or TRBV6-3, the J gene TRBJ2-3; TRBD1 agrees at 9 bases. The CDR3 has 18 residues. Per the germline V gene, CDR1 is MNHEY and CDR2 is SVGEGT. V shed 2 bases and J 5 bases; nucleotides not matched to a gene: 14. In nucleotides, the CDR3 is TGTGCCAGCAGTTACAAAAGGTCCGGGACAGGGAGATTAGATACGCAGTATTTT. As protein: CASSYKRSGTGRLDTQYF.

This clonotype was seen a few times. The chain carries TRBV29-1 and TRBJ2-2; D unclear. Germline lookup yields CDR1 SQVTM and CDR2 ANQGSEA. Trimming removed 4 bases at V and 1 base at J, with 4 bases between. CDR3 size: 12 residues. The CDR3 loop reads CSVAGNTGELFF. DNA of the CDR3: TGCAGCGTTGCGGGGAACACCGGGGAGCTGTTTTTT.

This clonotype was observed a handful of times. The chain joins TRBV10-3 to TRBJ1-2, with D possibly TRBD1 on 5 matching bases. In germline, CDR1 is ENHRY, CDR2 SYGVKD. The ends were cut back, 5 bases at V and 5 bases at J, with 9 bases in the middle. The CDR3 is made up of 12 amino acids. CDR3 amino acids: CAISTGLYGYTF. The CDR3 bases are TGTGCCATCAGTACAGGTCTTTATGGCTACACCTTC.

The CDR3 region is CSAMPGTGQPQHF. Written as DNA, the CDR3 is TGCAGCGCTATGCCGGGGACAGGTCAGCCCCAGCATTTT. The chain joins TRBV29-1 to TRBJ1-5; 8 positions agree with TRBD1. J lost 6 bases, V lost 7 bases, and 8 bases had no gene match. The CDR3 totals 13 residues. In germline, CDR1 is SQVTM, CDR2 ANQGSEA. Drawing the rest from reference TRBV29-1 and TRBJ1-5, the complete variable domain is SAVISQKPSRDICQRGTSLTIQCQVDSQVTMMFWYRQQPGQSLTLIATANQGSEATYESGFVIDKFPISRPNLTFSTLTVSNMSPEDSSIYLCSAMPGTGQPQHFGDGTRLSIL.

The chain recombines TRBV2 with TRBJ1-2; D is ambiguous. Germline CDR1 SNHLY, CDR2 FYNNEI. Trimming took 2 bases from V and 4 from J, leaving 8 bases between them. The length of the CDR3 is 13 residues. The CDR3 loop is CASSENWSYGYTF. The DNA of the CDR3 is TGTGCCAGCAGTGAAAACTGGTCCTATGGCTACACCTTC.

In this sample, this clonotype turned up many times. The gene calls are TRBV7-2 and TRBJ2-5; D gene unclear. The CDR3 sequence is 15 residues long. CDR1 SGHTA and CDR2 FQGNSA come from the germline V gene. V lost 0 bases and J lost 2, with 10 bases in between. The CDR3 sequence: CASSLAPSRQETQYF. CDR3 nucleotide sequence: TGTGCCAGCAGCTTAGCGCCCAGCAGACAAGAGACCCAGTACTTC.

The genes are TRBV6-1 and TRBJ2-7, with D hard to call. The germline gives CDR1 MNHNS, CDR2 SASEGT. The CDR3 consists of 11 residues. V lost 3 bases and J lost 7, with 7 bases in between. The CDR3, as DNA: TGTGCCAGCAGTGAGCTTTTGGAGCAGTACTTC. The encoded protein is CASSELLEQYF.